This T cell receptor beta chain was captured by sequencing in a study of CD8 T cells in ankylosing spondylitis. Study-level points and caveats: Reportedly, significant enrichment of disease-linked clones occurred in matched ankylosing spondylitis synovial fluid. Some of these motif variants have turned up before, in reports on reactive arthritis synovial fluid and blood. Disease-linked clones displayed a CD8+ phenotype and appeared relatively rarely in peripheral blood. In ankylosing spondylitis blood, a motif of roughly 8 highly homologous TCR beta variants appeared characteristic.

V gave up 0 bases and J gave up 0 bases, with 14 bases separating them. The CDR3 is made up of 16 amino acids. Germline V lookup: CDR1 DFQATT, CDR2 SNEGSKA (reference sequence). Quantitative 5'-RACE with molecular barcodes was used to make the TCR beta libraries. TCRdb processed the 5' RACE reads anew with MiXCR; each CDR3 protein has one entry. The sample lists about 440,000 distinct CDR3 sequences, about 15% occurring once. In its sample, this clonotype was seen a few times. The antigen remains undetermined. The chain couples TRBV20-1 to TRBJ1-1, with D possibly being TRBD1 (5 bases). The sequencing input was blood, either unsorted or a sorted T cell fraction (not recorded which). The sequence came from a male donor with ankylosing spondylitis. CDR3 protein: CSARDRHAGMNTEAFF. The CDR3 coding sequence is TGCAGTGCTAGAGATCGACATGCAGGGATGAACACTGAAGCTTTCTTT.